The TCR beta chain described here comes from a study of shared clonotypes between healthy human individuals. The study, taken as a whole, reports: Measured sharing among donors was expected to vary with sequencing depth.

At the deep level, the assay was run. Amplification in unsorted PBMC replicate PCRs started from around 330 ng DNA, which equals some 30,000 T cell genomes. In the study's own analysis: Junction-only immunoSEQ sequences carried no quality scores, so filtering differed. Sequencing was performed with immunoSEQ multiplex PCR; in TCRdb, only in-frame clones are kept and a portion is missing. D and trimming come from the DNA, and the V and J calls and clone size come from that table. The sample consists of 75,000 to 100,000 clones, roughly half of them appearing once. On this clone itself: Its antigen is not known.

CDR3 size: 14 residues. CDR1 is SGHRS and CDR2 is YFSETQ in the germline V gene. V lost 4 bases and J 0 bases, leaving 8 bases between the germline ends. The chain uses TRBV5-1 and TRBJ2-1; D call uncertain. The sample taken for sequencing was PBMCs. This TCR came from a woman between 35 and 50 years old in good health. Some clones in this sample may be carry-over from other donors' samples. CDR3 bases: TGCGCCAGCAGCCCCACGGGCTCCTACAATGAGCAGTTCTTC. It yields the protein CASSPTGSYNEQFF.